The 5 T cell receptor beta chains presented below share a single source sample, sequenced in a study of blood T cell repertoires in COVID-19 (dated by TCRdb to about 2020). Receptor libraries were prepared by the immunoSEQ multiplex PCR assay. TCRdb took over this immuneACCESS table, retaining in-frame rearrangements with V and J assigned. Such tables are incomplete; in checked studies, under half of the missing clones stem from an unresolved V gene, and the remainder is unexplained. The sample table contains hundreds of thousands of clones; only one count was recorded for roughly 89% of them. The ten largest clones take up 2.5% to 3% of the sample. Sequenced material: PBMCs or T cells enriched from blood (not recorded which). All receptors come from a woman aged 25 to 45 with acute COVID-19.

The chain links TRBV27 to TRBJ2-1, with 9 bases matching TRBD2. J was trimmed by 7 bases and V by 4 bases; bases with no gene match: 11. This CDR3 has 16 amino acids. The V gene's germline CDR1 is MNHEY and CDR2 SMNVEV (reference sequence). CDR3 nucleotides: TGTGCCAGCAGTTCCCTCTCTAGCGGGGCAGGAAATGAGCAGTTCTTC. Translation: CASSSLSSGAGNEQFF.

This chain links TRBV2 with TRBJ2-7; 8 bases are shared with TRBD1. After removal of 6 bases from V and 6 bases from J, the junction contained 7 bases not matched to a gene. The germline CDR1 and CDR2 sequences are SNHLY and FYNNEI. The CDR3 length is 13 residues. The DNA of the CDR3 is TGTGCCAGCAGGGATGGGACAGGAGGCGAGCAGTACTTC. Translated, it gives CASRDGTGGEQYF.

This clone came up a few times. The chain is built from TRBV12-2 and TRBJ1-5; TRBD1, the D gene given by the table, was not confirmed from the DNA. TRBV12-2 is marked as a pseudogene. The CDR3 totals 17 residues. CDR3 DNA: TGTGCAAGTCGCTTACCACACAGGGCAAATAGCAATCAGCCCCAGCATTTT. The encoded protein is CASRLPHRANSNQPQHF.

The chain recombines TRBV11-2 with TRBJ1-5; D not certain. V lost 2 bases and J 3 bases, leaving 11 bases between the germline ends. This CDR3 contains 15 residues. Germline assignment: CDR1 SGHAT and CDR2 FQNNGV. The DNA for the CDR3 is TGTGCCAGCAGCTTATCTGGCGGGTTCAATCAGCCCCAGCATTTT. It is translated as CASSLSGGFNQPQHF.

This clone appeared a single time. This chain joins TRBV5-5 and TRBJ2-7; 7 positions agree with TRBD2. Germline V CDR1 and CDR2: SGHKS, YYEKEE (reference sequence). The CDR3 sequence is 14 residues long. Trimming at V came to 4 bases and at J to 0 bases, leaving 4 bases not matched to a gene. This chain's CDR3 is CASSPTGGSYEQYF. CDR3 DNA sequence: TGTGCCAGCAGCCCGACGGGGGGCTCCTACGAGCAGTACTTC.